This section outlines one T cell receptor (beta chain) sequence together with its context. Authors' analysis steps: Reference gene primer amplification gave nucleated cell count estimates. Profiled with immunoSEQ multiplex PCR; TCRdb holds only in-frame clones, not every one. V and J calls and clone size are given by that table; D and trimming were obtained from the DNA. The table includes about 78,000 clones, roughly 89% detected once. These data belong to a study of blood T cell repertoires in COVID-19. Study details: T cells, B-cell-depleted T cells, or PBMCs provided the cDNA or gDNA that served as material.

This CDR3 has 13 residues. V was pared by 7 bases and J by 5 bases, with 7 bases of the junction left unmatched. Germline CDR1 reads MDHEN; CDR2 reads SYDVKM. The chain employs TRBV28 and TRBJ2-5; 7 nucleotides line up with TRBD2. Specimen: peripheral blood. The receptor was isolated from a woman older than 75 with active or convalescent COVID-19. As DNA, the CDR3 is TGTGCCAGCAAAATCGGGCGGGAGGAGACCCAGTACTTC. Encoded protein: CASKIGREETQYF.